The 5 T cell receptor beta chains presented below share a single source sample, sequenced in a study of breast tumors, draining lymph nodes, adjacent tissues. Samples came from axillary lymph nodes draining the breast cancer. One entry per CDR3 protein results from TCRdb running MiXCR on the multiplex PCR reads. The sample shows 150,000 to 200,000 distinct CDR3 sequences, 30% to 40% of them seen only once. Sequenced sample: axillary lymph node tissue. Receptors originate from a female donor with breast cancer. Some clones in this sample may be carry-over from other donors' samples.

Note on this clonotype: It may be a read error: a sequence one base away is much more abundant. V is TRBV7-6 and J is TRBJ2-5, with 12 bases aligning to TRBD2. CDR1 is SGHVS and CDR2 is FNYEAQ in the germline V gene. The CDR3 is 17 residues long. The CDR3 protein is CASSPRLAGERQEPQYF. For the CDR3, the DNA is TGTGCCAGCAGCCCCCGACTAGCGGGAGAGCGGCAAGAGCCCCAGTACTTC.

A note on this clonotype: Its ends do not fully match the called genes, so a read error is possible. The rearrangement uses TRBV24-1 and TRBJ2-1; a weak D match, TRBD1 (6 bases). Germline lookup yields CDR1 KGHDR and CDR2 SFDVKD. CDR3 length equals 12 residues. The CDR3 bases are TGTGCCACTGGGGGCTCCTACAATGAGCAGTCCTTC. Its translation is CATGGSYNEQSF.

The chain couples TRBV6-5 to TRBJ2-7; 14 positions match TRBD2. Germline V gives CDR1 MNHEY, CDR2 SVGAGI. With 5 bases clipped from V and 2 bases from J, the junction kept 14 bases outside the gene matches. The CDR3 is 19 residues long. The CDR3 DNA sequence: TGTGCCAGCAGTGGAATTGGGGGGACTAGCGGGAGAGTGGCCTACGAGCAGTACTTC. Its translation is CASSGIGGTSGRVAYEQYF.

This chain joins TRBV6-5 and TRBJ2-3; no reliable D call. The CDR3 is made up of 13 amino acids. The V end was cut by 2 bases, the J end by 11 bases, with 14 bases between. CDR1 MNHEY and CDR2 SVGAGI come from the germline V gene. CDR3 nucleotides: TGTGCCAGCAGTTACAGTTGGAACAATGAGCAGTATTTT. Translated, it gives CASSYSWNNEQYF.

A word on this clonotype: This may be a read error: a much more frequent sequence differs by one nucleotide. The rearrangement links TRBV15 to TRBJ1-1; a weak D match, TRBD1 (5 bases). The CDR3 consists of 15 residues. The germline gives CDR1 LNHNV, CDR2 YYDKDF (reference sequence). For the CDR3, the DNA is TGTGCCACCAGCAGAGGGACATTCGTACACACTGAAGCTCTCTTT. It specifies CATSRGTFVHTEALF. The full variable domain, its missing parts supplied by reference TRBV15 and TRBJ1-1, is DAMVIQNPRYQVTQFGKPVTLSCSQTLNHNVMYWYQQKSSQAPKLLFHYYDKDFNNEADTPDNFQSRRPNTSFCFLDIRSPGLGDTAMYLCATSRGTFVHTEALFGQGTRLTVV.